This TCR beta chain was recorded in a study of blood T cell repertoires in COVID-19. Study overall: Donors in the United States, Italy and Spain gave samples during acute or convalescent COVID-19. PBMCs, B-cell-depleted T cells, or T cells were the source of the cDNA or gDNA that made up the material.

The repertoire was sequenced with immunoSEQ multiplex PCR; TCRdb's copy has only in-frame clones and lacks some. This sample has 40,000 to 60,000 clones, with roughly 84% found just once. CDR1 is SEHNR and CDR2 is FQNEAQ in the germline V gene (reference sequence). Deletions cut 1 base from V and 7 bases from J, with 14 bases between. This CDR3 has 15 amino acids. The rearrangement joins TRBV7-9 to TRBJ1-5; D possibly corresponds to TRBD1 (6 bases). The material sequenced was peripheral blood. The TCR was taken from a man aged 50 to 59 with acute or convalescent COVID-19. In DNA, the CDR3 is TGTGCCAGCAGCTTAGTGGGGGGGCGCGAGCAGCCCCAGCATTTT. Its protein product is CASSLVGGREQPQHF.